What follows is one T cell receptor beta chain and its context. This clone was counted once. Its specific antigen is unknown. Base qualities are missing; no much larger clone stands one base away. These data are taken from a study of blood T cell repertoires in COVID-19 (TCRdb year 2020). Turning to the overall study: Samples covering the acute and convalescent phases of COVID-19 were provided by collaborators in the United States, Italy and Spain. The material from the prospective study consisted of cDNA or gDNA derived from T cells, B-cell-depleted T cells, or PBMCs. Deeply sampled blood TCRbeta repertoires from subjects exposed to, actively infected with, or recovered from COVID-19 were included in the dataset. Samples were obtained from the ongoing ImmuneRACE study (first 160 participants) and from over a thousand subjects provided by 6 global collaborators. The repertoires were made available in a free public database intended to serve as a resource for research on the immune response to SARS-CoV-2. A de-identified subject ID, COVID-19 status, age in years and sex were almost always included in the sample metadata. HLA class I and class II types, where available, came from metadata supplied by the sample provider rather than from assay-based typing.

The germline V gene yields MNHEY for CDR1 and SVGEGT for CDR2. Trimming removed 5 bases from V and 7 bases from J; the gene matches leave 6 bases unexplained. Including cysteine and phenylalanine, the CDR3 has 13 amino acids. Of the read, only the CDR3 DNA is kept; its 39 bases are in frame from base 1. Enrolling through a virtual design, the prospective study's participants ranged in age from roughly 18 to 89 years and lived across about two dozen United States geographic areas. To assign participants to cohorts, the prospective study relied on clinical history that participants themselves reported in a screening survey and a study questionnaire. Exposed participants had been in contact, within 2 weeks of entering the study, with a person who had a PCR-confirmed or clinician-diagnosed case of COVID-19. Mobile phlebotomists in the prospective study collected whole blood, serum and a nasopharyngeal or oropharyngeal swab from every participant. Additional blood draws and questionnaires over a roughly two-month period could optionally be provided by prospective study participants. Prospective study blood samples were shipped either frozen or at room temperature before DNA extraction.

Broader findings and caveats from the paper: The quantity of clinical and demographic metadata differed by source and by participant and was supplied without curation.

The immunoSEQ Assay, a bias-controlled multiplex PCR, was used to amplify TCRbeta CDR3 regions from genomic DNA. In the original analysis: The number of nucleated cells in each sample was estimated from the amplification of reference gene primers within the assay. To quantify the absolute abundance of each unique TCRbeta CDR3 rearrangement, sequence reads were collapsed and filtered. For each sample, productive Simpson clonality was calculated as the square root of Simpson's diversity index over productive rearrangements. TCRdb took over this immuneACCESS table, retaining in-frame rearrangements with V and J assigned. Such tables are incomplete; in checked studies, under half of the missing clones stem from an unresolved V gene, and the remainder is unexplained. V and J calls plus clone size are reproduced from that table; the DNA served to infer D and trimming. This sample has 150,000 to 200,000 clones in its table, and 75% to 90% of those were observed once. The top ten hold around 5% of the sample.

The sample was PBMCs or T cells enriched from blood (not recorded which). The TCR comes from a man between 65 and 85 years old who had been exposed to COVID-19. Recombination connected TRBV6-2 or TRBV6-3 to TRBJ2-5, with 8 bases in between that match TRBD1. In nucleotides, the sequence is TGTGCCAGCAGTCCGGGACAGGCGTGGACCCAGTACTTC. Its protein reads: CASSPGQAWTQYF.